Below, one TCR beta chain is given with its context. The data were obtained in a study of shared clonotypes between healthy human individuals. The J segment lost 8 bases and the V segment lost 4 bases, leaving 2 bases of the junction unmatched. The CDR3 has 12 residues. Germline V lookup: CDR1 SGHNT, CDR2 YYREEE (reference sequence). Using immunoSEQ multiplex PCR, the repertoire was profiled, and TCRdb retains in-frame clones only, with some absent. The sample comprises about 2 million clones, approximately 94% of which are singletons, and around 1.1% rests with the top ten. The naive CD8 fraction comprised CD45RO-negative cells positively selected for CCR7 and excluded terminally differentiated effector memory CD45RA+ cells.

Material: naive CD8+ T cells sorted from blood. The sequence derives from a man aged 18 to 29 in good health. This chain connects TRBV5-4 to TRBJ2-2; 7 bases agree with TRBD2. CDR3 DNA sequence: TGTGCCAGCAGCGGAGCGGGGGGGGAGCTGTTTTTT. It translates to CASSGAGGELFF.